One and the same sample provided the 8 T cell receptor beta chains below, sequenced in a study of blood T cell repertoires in COVID-19. Method: immunoSEQ multiplex PCR; TCRdb's copy keeps in-frame clones and lacks some. The sample contains under 130,000 clones, roughly 85% of which appear only once. Sequencing was performed on peripheral blood. All receptors derive from a man between 45 and 60 years old with acute or convalescent COVID-19.

The chain combines TRBV10-2 with TRBJ2-2, with a possible D match to TRBD1 (6 bases). V dropped 7 bases and J dropped 4 bases, with 13 bases sitting between them. Germline assignment: CDR1 WSHSY and CDR2 SAAADI. There are 14 residues in the CDR3. The CDR3 DNA reads as TGCGCCAGCAATGGGGGCCAGGGCACCGGGGAGCTGTTTTTT. It specifies CASNGGQGTGELFF.

This sequence joins TRBV19 and TRBJ2-3, with D perhaps matching TRBD2 (5 bases). Germline-derived CDR1 and CDR2 are LNHDA and SQIVND (reference sequence). This CDR3 is built from 13 residues. V was pared by 5 bases and J by 5 bases, with 11 bases between. This chain's CDR3 is CASSPSGEDTQYF. CDR3 nucleotides: TGTGCCAGTAGTCCCTCCGGGGAAGATACGCAGTATTTT.

This chain connects TRBV19 to TRBJ1-5, with no clear D. V was cut by 1 base and J by 4 bases, with 11 bases left in between. Germline loops: CDR1 LNHDA, CDR2 SQIVND (reference sequence). The CDR3 totals 15 residues. For the CDR3, the DNA is TGTGCCAGTAGTATAGTAGATCCGGTGAATCAGCCCCAGCATTTT. Protein sequence: CASSIVDPVNQPQHF.

This chain connects TRBV7-9 to TRBJ2-5, with TRBD2 matching 9 bases. Germline CDR1 reads SEHNR; CDR2 reads FQNEAQ (reference sequence). V was pared by 5 bases and J by 5 bases, with 15 bases of the junction left unmatched. This CDR3 is built from 17 residues. The CDR3 DNA sequence: TGTGCCAGCAGCCCCGAGAGGGGGGGACTAGCAGAGGAGACCCAGTACTTC. Translating it yields CASSPERGGLAEETQYF. Together with reference TRBV7-9 and TRBJ2-5, the CDR3 gives the full variable domain: DTGVSQNPRHKITKRGQNVTFRCDPISEHNRLYWYRQTLGQGPEFLTYFQNEAQLEKSRLLSDRFSAERPKGSFSTLEIQRTEQGDSAMYLCASSPERGGLAEETQYFGPGTRLLVL.

The V call is TRBV18, the J call TRBJ2-5; 7 bases map to TRBD1. The germline CDR1 and CDR2 sequences are KGHSH and LQKENI. Unmatched junction bases numbered 14, after V lost 8 bases and J lost 2 bases. The CDR3 runs 16 residues. The CDR3 region is CASVPGQYITQETQYF. In nucleotides, the CDR3 is TGTGCCAGCGTACCGGGACAGTACATCACACAAGAGACCCAGTACTTC.

This clone was seen a handful of times. The J gene is TRBJ2-7, the V gene TRBV11-3, with a weak D call TRBD2 (6 bases). V lost 2 bases and J lost 1, with 12 bases in between. The CDR3 runs to 15 residues. Germline lookup yields CDR1 SGHNT and CDR2 YENEEA. The CDR3, as DNA: TGTGCCAGCAGCTTATTTGGGGACTCTTCCTACGAGCAGTACTTC. Amino acids: CASSLFGDSSYEQYF.

This chain joins TRBV5-6 and TRBJ1-1, with D perhaps TRBD1 (6 bases). The V end was cut by 2 bases, the J end by 1 base, with 12 bases between. Germline V gives CDR1 SGHDT, CDR2 YYEEEE. The CDR3 length is 15 residues. This chain's CDR3 is CASSFWTARNTEAFF. CDR3 nucleotides: TGTGCCAGCAGCTTCTGGACAGCCCGGAACACTGAAGCTTTCTTT.

The chain joins TRBV9 to TRBJ2-1; D gene unclear. V lost 0 bases and J 0 bases, leaving 7 bases between the germline ends. Germline V lookup: CDR1 SGDLS, CDR2 YYNGEE. This CDR3 has 15 amino acids. Here the CDR3 DNA reads TGTGCCAGCAGCGTAGAAGAGAGCTCCTACAATGAGCAGTTCTTC. Protein product: CASSVEESSYNEQFF.